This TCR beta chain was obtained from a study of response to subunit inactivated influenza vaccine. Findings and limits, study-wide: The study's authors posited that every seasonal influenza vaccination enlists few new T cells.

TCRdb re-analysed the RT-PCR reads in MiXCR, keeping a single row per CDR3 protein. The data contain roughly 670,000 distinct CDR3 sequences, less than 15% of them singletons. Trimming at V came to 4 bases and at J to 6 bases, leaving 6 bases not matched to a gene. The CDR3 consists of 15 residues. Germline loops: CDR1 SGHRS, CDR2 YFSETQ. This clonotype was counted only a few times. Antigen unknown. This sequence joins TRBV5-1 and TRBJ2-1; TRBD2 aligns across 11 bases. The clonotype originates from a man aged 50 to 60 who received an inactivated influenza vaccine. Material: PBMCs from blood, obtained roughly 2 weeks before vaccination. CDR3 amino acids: CASSAIAGGPNEQFF. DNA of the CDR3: TGCGCCAGCAGCGCGATAGCGGGGGGGCCCAATGAGCAGTTCTTC.